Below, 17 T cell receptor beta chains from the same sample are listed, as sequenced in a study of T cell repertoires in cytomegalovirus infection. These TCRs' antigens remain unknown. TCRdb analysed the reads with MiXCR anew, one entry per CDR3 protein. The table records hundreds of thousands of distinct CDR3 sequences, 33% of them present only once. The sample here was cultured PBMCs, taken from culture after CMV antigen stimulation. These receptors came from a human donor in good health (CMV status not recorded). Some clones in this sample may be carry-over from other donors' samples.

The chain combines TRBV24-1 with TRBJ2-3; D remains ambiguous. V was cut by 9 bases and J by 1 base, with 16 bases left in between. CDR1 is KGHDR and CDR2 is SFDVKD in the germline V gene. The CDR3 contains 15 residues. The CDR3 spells CATAPRKPGTDTQYF. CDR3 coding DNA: TGTGCCACCGCACCCCGGAAACCCGGCACAGATACGCAGTATTTT.

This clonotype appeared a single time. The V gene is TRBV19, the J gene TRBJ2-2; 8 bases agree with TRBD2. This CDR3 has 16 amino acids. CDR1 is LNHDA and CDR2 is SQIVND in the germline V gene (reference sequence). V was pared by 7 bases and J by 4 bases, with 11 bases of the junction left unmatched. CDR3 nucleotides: TGTGCCAGTACCCCCGGGGGGGCTCCGGGCACCGGGGAGCTGTTTTTT. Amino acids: CASTPGGAPGTGELFF. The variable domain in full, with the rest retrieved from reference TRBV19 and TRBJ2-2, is DGGITQSPKYLFRKEGQNVTLSCEQNLNHDAMYWYRQDPGQGLRLIYYSQIVNDFQKGDIAEGYSVSREKKESFPLTVTSAQKNPTAFYLCASTPGGAPGTGELFFGEGSRLTVL.

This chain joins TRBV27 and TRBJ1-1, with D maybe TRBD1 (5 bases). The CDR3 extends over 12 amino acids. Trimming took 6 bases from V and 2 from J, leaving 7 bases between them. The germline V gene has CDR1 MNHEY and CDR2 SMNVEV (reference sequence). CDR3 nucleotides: TGTGCCAGCAGGACAGCTAACACTGAAGCTTTCTTT. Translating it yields CASRTANTEAFF.

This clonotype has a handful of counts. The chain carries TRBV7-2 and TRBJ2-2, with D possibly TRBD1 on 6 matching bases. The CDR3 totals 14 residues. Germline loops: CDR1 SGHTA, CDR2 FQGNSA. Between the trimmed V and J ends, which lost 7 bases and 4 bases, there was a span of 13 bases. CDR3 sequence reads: CASNPGHRTGELFF. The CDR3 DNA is TGTGCCAGCAACCCGGGACACCGCACCGGGGAGCTGTTTTTT.

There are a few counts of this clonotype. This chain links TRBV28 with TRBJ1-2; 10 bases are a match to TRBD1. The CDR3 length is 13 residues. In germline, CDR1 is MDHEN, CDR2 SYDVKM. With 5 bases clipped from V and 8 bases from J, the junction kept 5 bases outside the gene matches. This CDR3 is CASSGQGVWGYTF. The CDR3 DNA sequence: TGTGCCAGCAGTGGACAGGGGGTATGGGGCTACACCTTC.

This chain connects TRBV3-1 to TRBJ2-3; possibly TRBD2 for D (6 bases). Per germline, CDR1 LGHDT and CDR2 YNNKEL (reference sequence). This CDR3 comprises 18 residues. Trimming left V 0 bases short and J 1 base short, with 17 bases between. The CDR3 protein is CASSQDSSGFGGTDTQYF. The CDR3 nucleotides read TGTGCCAGCAGCCAAGATAGTAGCGGTTTTGGGGGCACAGATACGCAGTATTTT.

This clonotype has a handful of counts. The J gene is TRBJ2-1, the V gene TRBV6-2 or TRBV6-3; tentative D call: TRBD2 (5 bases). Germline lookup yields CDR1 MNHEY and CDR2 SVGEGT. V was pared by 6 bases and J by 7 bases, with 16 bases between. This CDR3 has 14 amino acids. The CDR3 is CASRTLGRRNEQFF. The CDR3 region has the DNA TGTGCCAGCAGGACCCTGGGGAGAAGAAATGAGCAGTTCTTC.

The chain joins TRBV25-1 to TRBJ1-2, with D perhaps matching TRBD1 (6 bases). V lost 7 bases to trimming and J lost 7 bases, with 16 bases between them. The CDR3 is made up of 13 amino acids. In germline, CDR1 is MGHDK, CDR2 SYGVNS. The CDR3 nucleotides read TGTGCCAGCACCGCCAGGGGAAAAGGTGGCTACACCTTC. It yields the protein CASTARGKGGYTF.

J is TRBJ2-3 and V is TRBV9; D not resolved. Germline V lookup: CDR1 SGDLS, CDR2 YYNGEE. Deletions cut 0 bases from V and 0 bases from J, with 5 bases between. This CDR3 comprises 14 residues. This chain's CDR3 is CASSVADSTDTQYF. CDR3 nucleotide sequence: TGTGCCAGCAGCGTAGCCGACAGCACAGATACGCAGTATTTT. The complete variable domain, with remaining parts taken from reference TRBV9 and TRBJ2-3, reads DSGVTQTPKHLITATGQRVTLRCSPRSGDLSVYWYQQSLDQGLQFLIQYYNGEERAKGNILERFSAQQFPDLHSELNLSSLELGDSALYFCASSVADSTDTQYFGPGTRLTVL.

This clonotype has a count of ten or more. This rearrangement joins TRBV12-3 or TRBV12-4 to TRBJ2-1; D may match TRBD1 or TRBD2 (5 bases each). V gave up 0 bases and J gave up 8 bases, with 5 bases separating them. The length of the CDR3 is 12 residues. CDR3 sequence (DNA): TGTGCCAGCAGTTTAGCGGGGGATGAGCAGTTCTTC. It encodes CASSLAGDEQFF.

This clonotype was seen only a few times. CDR3 residues: CASSRGTSGRYETQYF. The CDR3 nucleotides read TGTGCCAGCAGCCGCGGGACTAGCGGGAGGTATGAGACCCAGTACTTC. The chain is built from TRBV7-9 and TRBJ2-5, with 15 positions matching TRBD2. Per the germline V gene, CDR1 is SEHNR and CDR2 is FQNEAQ (reference sequence). The CDR3 contains 16 residues. The trim removed 5 bases at V and 5 bases at J, leaving 6 bases unmatched.

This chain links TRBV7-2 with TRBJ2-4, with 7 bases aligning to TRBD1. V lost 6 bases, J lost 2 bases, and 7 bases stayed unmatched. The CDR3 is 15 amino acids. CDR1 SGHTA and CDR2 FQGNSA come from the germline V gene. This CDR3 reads CASSTDRATKNIQYF. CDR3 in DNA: TGTGCCAGCAGTACAGACAGGGCGACCAAAAACATTCAGTACTTC.

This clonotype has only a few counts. The CDR3 loop reads CASSFRREDNEQFF. The CDR3 DNA sequence: TGTGCCAGCAGCTTCCGGCGGGAGGACAATGAGCAGTTCTTC. V usage is TRBV7-8 and J usage is TRBJ2-1, with TRBD2 identical over 8 bases. After removal of 3 bases from V and 5 bases from J, the junction contained 3 bases not matched to a gene. The germline V gene encodes CDR1 SGHVS and CDR2 FQNEAQ. The length of the CDR3 is 14 residues.

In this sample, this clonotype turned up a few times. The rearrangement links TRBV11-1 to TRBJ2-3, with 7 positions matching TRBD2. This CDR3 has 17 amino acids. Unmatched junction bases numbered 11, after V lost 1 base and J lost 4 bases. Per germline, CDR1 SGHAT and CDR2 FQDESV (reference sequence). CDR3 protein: CASSLVPSGVGSDTQYF. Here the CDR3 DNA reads TGTGCCAGCAGCTTAGTCCCTAGCGGAGTTGGGTCAGATACGCAGTATTTT.

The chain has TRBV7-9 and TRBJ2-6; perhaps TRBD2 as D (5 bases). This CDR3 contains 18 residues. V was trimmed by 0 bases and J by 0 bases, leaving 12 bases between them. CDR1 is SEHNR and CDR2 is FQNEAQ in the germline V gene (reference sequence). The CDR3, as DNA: TGTGCCAGCAGCTTAGCATCGGGATCCGACTCTGGGGCCAACGTCCTGACTTTC. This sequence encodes CASSLASGSDSGANVLTF.

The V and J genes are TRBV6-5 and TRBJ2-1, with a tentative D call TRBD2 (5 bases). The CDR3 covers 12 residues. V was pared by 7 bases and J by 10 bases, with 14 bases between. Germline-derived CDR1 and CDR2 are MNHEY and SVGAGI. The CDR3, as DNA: TGTGCCAGCATGACTAACCAGAAAGAGCAGTTCTTC. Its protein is CASMTNQKEQFF.

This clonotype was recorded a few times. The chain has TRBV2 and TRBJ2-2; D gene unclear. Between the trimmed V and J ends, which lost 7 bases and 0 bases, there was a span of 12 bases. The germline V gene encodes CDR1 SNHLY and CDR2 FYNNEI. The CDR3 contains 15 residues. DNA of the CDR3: TGTGCCAGCAACTTTGGAGCGTCGAACACCGGGGAGCTGTTTTTT. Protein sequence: CASNFGASNTGELFF. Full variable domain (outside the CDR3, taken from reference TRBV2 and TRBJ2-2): EPEVTQTPSHQVTQMGQEVILRCVPISNHLYFYWYRQILGQKVEFLVSFYNNEISEKSEIFDDQFSVERPDGSNFTLKIRSTKLEDSAMYFCASNFGASNTGELFFGEGSRLTVL.